The 7 T cell receptor beta chains given below trace back to one sample, sequenced in a study of T-cell memory formation after mild COVID-19. TCRdb passed the 5' RACE reads through MiXCR, listing each CDR3 protein once. This sample has roughly 68,000 distinct CDR3 sequences, with about a sixth found just once. The sample comprised PBMCs or a T cell subset sorted from them (not recorded which). All receptors come from an adult woman who had mild COVID-19 (a few samples of this study predate the infection). Cell type and time point are not known.

The chain recombines TRBV20-1 with TRBJ2-1; D ambiguous. CDR3 length equals 13 residues. The V end lost 1 base, the J end lost 4 bases, and 8 bases lay between the germline ends. CDR1 is DFQATT and CDR2 is SNEGSKA in the germline V gene (reference sequence). CDR3 sequence (DNA): TGCAGTGCTAGAGCCTTGGGTTACAATGAGCAGTTCTTC. Protein product: CSARALGYNEQFF.

This clonotype turned up a few times. This sequence joins TRBV6-5 and TRBJ2-5, with 8 nucleotides matching TRBD1. The germline V gene encodes CDR1 MNHEY and CDR2 SVGAGI. After removal of 2 bases from V and 5 bases from J, the junction contained 4 bases not matched to a gene. This CDR3 has 14 residues. The CDR3 is CASSYERTGETQYF. The CDR3 region has the DNA TGTGCCAGCAGTTACGAAAGGACAGGGGAGACCCAGTACTTC.

Only a few counts were recorded for this clonotype. This chain joins TRBV15 and TRBJ2-5, with a tentative D call TRBD1 (6 bases). The CDR3 sequence is 17 residues long. The V and J ends lost 5 bases and 0 bases respectively, with 19 bases between them. Germline loops: CDR1 LNHNV, CDR2 YYDKDF (reference sequence). Here the CDR3 reads CATSVLGAGAYQETQYF. Here the CDR3 DNA reads TGTGCCACCAGCGTACTCGGAGCAGGGGCGTACCAAGAGACCCAGTACTTC. Full variable domain (missing parts from reference TRBV15 and TRBJ2-5): DAMVIQNPRYQVTQFGKPVTLSCSQTLNHNVMYWYQQKSSQAPKLLFHYYDKDFNNEADTPDNFQSRRPNTSFCFLDIRSPGLGDTAMYLCATSVLGAGAYQETQYFGPGTRLLVL.

The chain uses TRBV5-6 and TRBJ1-6, with D uncertain. Deletions cut 5 bases from V and 0 bases from J, with 12 bases between. This CDR3 spans 16 amino acids. Per germline, CDR1 SGHDT and CDR2 YYEEEE. CDR3: CASSFGPSSYNSPLHF. CDR3 sequence (DNA): TGTGCCAGCAGTTTCGGACCGAGCTCCTATAATTCACCCCTCCACTTT.

The gene calls are TRBV7-9 and TRBJ2-2; TRBD2 aligns across 7 bases. This CDR3 spans 16 amino acids. V lost 6 bases to trimming and J lost 0 bases; unmatched junction nucleotides: 7. From germline, CDR1 is SEHNR and CDR2 FQNEAQ (reference sequence). CDR3 coding DNA: TGTGCCAGCAGGTCCGGGACTACCACGAACACCGGGGAGCTGTTTTTT. It codes for CASRSGTTTNTGELFF.

This clonotype was counted at least ten times. The chain is built from TRBV29-1 and TRBJ2-7, with 9 nucleotides matching TRBD1. The CDR3 has 15 amino acids. Trimming at V came to 2 bases and at J to 2 bases, leaving 7 bases not matched to a gene. Germline V gene data show CDR1 as SQVTM and CDR2 as ANQGSEA. The CDR3 region is CSVEQTGGQAYEQYF. The DNA of the CDR3 is TGCAGCGTTGAACAAACAGGGGGCCAAGCCTACGAGCAGTACTTC.

This clonotype was counted a few times. J is TRBJ2-1 and V is TRBV9; D ambiguous. Looked up from germline, CDR1 is SGDLS and CDR2 is YYNGEE. With 1 base removed from V and 1 base from J, the gap between germline ends came to 15 bases. The CDR3 sequence is 17 residues long. In DNA, the CDR3 is TGTGCCAGCAGCGTATCGCAGGTCCTGGGGTCCTACAATGAGCAGTTCTTC. Protein product: CASSVSQVLGSYNEQFF.